The 19 T cell receptor beta chains reported below all come from one sample, sequenced in a study of tumor-infiltrating lymphocytes in localized non-small cell lung cancer. The data were produced by immunoSEQ multiplex PCR, yet TCRdb's version contains in-frame clones alone and is incomplete. Of about 8,400 clones in the sample, 60% to 80% are singletons; the top ten hold more than 10%. Sequenced input: uninvolved lung tissue not adjacent to the tumor. These receptors came from a human donor with non-small cell lung cancer.

The chain couples TRBV11-3 to TRBJ2-3; no clear D. The V end was cut by 0 bases, the J end by 2 bases, with 6 bases between. The CDR3 spans 14 residues. The V gene's germline CDR1 is SGHNT and CDR2 YENEEA. The CDR3 nucleotides are TGTGCCAGCAGCTTAGATGGGAACACAGATACGCAGTATTTT. This sequence encodes CASSLDGNTDTQYF.

The V gene is TRBV2, the J gene TRBJ2-2; D unresolved. The ends were cut back, 8 bases at V and 6 bases at J, with 10 bases in the middle. Germline V CDR1 and CDR2: SNHLY, FYNNEI. The CDR3 loop spans 12 amino acids. The CDR3 protein is CASGYYPGELFF. The CDR3 nucleotides are TGTGCCAGCGGGTATTACCCCGGGGAGCTGTTTTTT.

The chain joins TRBV4-2 to TRBJ1-1; 7 bases line up with TRBD1. This CDR3 has 15 residues. CDR1 LGHNA and CDR2 YNFKEQ come from the germline V gene. V lost 3 bases and J lost 3; bases outside the gene matches: 7. This CDR3 reads CASSQAGQDDTEAFF. CDR3 in DNA: TGTGCCAGCAGCCAGGCCGGACAGGACGACACTGAAGCTTTCTTT.

By sample share, this clone is large. The chain links TRBV28 to TRBJ1-5; 9 nucleotides line up with TRBD1. The germline gives CDR1 MDHEN, CDR2 SYDVKM. Trimming cost V 7 bases and J 2 bases; bases outside gene matches: 9. The CDR3 has 16 residues. Here the CDR3 DNA reads TGTGCCAGCACTCCCGGACAGGGGCGTGGCAATCAGCCCCAGCATTTT. Protein: CASTPGQGRGNQPQHF.

The CDR3 protein is CAWGVTGANVLTF. DNA of the CDR3: TGTGCCTGGGGGGTCACTGGGGCCAACGTCCTGACTTTC. This chain joins TRBV28 and TRBJ2-6, with a weak D call TRBD2 (6 bases). The CDR3 runs 13 residues. V was pared by 11 bases and J by 2 bases, with 10 bases between. CDR1 MDHEN and CDR2 SYDVKM come from the germline V gene. Looking up the rest from reference TRBV28 and TRBJ2-6 gives the full variable domain: DVKVTQSSRYLVKRTGEKVFLECVQDMDHENMFWYRQDPGLGLRLIYFSYDVKMKEKGDIPEGYSVSREKKERFSLILESASTNQTSMYLCAWGVTGANVLTFGAGSRLTVL.

This clone was counted a single time. The gene calls are TRBV5-1 and TRBJ1-4, with D hard to call. CDR1 and CDR2 from the germline V gene are SGHRS and YFSETQ. V was trimmed by 5 bases and J by 3 bases, leaving 17 bases between them. The CDR3 spans 16 residues. The CDR3 DNA is TGCGCCAGCAGTCCTGGACCATTTACCCCTAATGAAAAACTGTTTTTT. Translated: CASSPGPFTPNEKLFF.

By proportion, this clone is large (0.1 to 1%). This chain links TRBV10-3 with TRBJ2-7; TRBD1 aligns across 7 bases. V lost 4 bases to trimming and J lost 5 bases; unmatched junction nucleotides: 5. CDR1 is ENHRY and CDR2 is SYGVKD in the germline V gene. CDR3 length: 13 residues. The CDR3 sequence is CAISGPTGDEQYF. CDR3 nucleotides: TGTGCCATCAGTGGCCCCACAGGGGACGAGCAGTACTTC.

The rearrangement joins TRBV30 to TRBJ1-2; D is unresolved. There are 13 residues in the CDR3. CDR1 and CDR2 from the germline V gene are GTSNPN and SVGIG (reference sequence). CDR3 DNA: TGTGTTCTACCCCCGACCTTTAACTATGGCTACACCTTC. Amino acids: CVLPPTFNYGYTF.

This clone was seen a few times. This CDR3 reads CASSYGGRGHNEQFF. Here the CDR3 DNA reads TGTGCCAGCAGTTACGGGGGGAGGGGACACAATGAGCAGTTCTTC. J is TRBJ2-1 and V is TRBV6-5; 7 bases match TRBD2. CDR3 size: 15 residues. The ends lost 2 bases at V and 5 bases at J; junction bases unmatched: 6. The germline V gene encodes CDR1 MNHEY and CDR2 SVGAGI.

The J gene is TRBJ2-1, the V gene TRBV28, with unresolved D. This CDR3 is 16 amino acids long. Trimming shortened V by 10 bases and J by 5 bases, and 24 bases separated the two germline ends. Germline V gene sequence: CDR1 MDHEN, CDR2 SYDVKM. The CDR3 loop is CATIRRGRAWNNEQFF. The CDR3 bases are TGTGCCACCATACGGCGAGGAAGGGCGTGGAACAATGAGCAGTTCTTC. The variable domain in full, with the rest retrieved from reference TRBV28 and TRBJ2-1, is DVKVTQSSRYLVKRTGEKVFLECVQDMDHENMFWYRQDPGLGLRLIYFSYDVKMKEKGDIPEGYSVSREKKERFSLILESASTNQTSMYLCATIRRGRAWNNEQFFGPGTRLTVL.

The chain carries TRBV9 and TRBJ1-4; D remains unclear. Trimming removed 0 bases from V and 2 bases from J, with 8 bases in between. The CDR3 spans 15 residues. From germline, CDR1 is SGDLS and CDR2 YYNGEE. Here the CDR3 reads CASSVGGTTNEKLFF. The CDR3 DNA sequence: TGTGCCAGCAGCGTAGGGGGTACGACTAATGAAAAACTGTTTTTT.

This clone was seen a single time. This chain uses TRBV30 with TRBJ1-3, with D perhaps TRBD1 (5 bases). Trimming took off 3 bases at V and 2 bases at J, with 17 bases between the two ends. Germline V gene sequence: CDR1 GTSNPN, CDR2 SVGIG (reference sequence). CDR3 length: 16 amino acids. CDR3 amino acids: CAWRQHTGSAGNTIYF. CDR3 nucleotides: TGTGCCTGGAGGCAACATACAGGTTCAGCTGGAAACACCATATATTTT.

The CDR3 DNA follows: TGCGCCAGCAGCTTAAACGGCGCAACTAATGAAAAACTGTTTTTT. Amino acid sequence: CASSLNGATNEKLFF. The rearrangement joins TRBV5-1 to TRBJ1-4; D gene unclear. Trimming shortened V by 2 bases and J by 0 bases, and 8 bases separated the two germline ends. The CDR3 loop spans 15 amino acids. Germline V gene sequence: CDR1 SGHRS, CDR2 YFSETQ.

J is TRBJ1-2 and V is TRBV9, with no clear D. Germline V gives CDR1 SGDLS, CDR2 YYNGEE. The CDR3 extends over 15 amino acids. Trimming cost V 2 bases and J 3 bases, with 14 bases left between them. CDR3 region: CASSVGEEVDYGYTF. In DNA form, the CDR3 reads TGTGCCAGCAGCGTTGGCGAAGAGGTCGACTATGGCTACACCTTC.

This chain uses TRBV30 with TRBJ1-2; TRBD1 is a possible D gene (6 bases). The V end was cut by 0 bases, the J end by 7 bases, with 9 bases between. The length of the CDR3 is 12 residues. Looked up from germline, CDR1 is GTSNPN and CDR2 is SVGIG (reference sequence). In nucleotides, the CDR3 is TGTGCCTGGAGTGTTGGAGGGGGTGGCTACACCTTC. This encodes CAWSVGGGGYTF.

This clone was seen only once. The chain is built from TRBV13 and TRBJ1-3; D gene ambiguous. Trimming removed 5 bases at V and 0 bases at J, with 8 bases between. The CDR3 covers 14 residues. In germline, CDR1 is PRHDT, CDR2 FYEKMQ (reference sequence). DNA of the CDR3: TGTGCCAGCAGCCAGCAAGACTCTGGAAACACCATATATTTT. This gives the protein CASSQQDSGNTIYF.

The chain recombines TRBV11-3 with TRBJ2-2; unclear D gene. The CDR3 runs to 12 residues. Germline V CDR1 and CDR2: SGHNT, YENEEA. Trimming cost V 1 base and J 6 bases, with 3 bases left between them. The CDR3 DNA sequence: TGTGCCAGCAGCTTAGGATCCGGGGAGCTGTTTTTT. Protein product: CASSLGSGELFF.

This clone occurred once. V is TRBV4-1 and J is TRBJ2-3; TRBD2 might be the D (6 bases). The CDR3 covers 16 residues. Germline V CDR1 and CDR2: MGHRA, YSYEKL. Deletions cut 0 bases from V and 4 bases from J, with 14 bases between. The CDR3 here is CASSQEDGRGADTQYF. The CDR3, as DNA: TGCGCCAGCAGCCAAGAGGACGGGAGAGGGGCAGATACGCAGTATTTT.

The J gene is TRBJ2-5, the V gene TRBV28, with a tentative D call TRBD2 (6 bases). V gave up 7 bases and J gave up 5 bases, with 14 bases separating them. The CDR3 contains 13 residues. In germline, CDR1 is MDHEN, CDR2 SYDVKM. The CDR3 loop is CASTTGLGETQYF. The CDR3 bases are TGTGCCAGCACCACGGGACTCGGGGAGACCCAGTACTTC.